This T cell receptor (beta chain) came from a study of cytomegalovirus exposure and HLA in healthy donors. The PCR made use of 60 Vbeta and 13 Jbeta primers. Method: immunoSEQ multiplex PCR; TCRdb's copy keeps in-frame clones and lacks some. This sample yields 110,000 or so clones, of which approximately 80% are seen a single time; approximately 5% belongs to the top ten. The sequenced sample was PBMCs. The TCR comes from a man between 50 and 59 years old in good health and CMV-seropositive.

This chain's CDR3 is CASTQIRQGNYEQYF. As DNA, the CDR3 is TGTGCCAGCACTCAAATTAGGCAGGGAAACTACGAGCAGTACTTC. This sequence joins TRBV6-5 and TRBJ2-5; D might be TRBD1 (5 bases). The end of the DNA fits TRBJ2-7 better, so the J call may be wrong. In germline, CDR1 is MNHEY, CDR2 SVGAGI. This CDR3 is built from 15 residues.